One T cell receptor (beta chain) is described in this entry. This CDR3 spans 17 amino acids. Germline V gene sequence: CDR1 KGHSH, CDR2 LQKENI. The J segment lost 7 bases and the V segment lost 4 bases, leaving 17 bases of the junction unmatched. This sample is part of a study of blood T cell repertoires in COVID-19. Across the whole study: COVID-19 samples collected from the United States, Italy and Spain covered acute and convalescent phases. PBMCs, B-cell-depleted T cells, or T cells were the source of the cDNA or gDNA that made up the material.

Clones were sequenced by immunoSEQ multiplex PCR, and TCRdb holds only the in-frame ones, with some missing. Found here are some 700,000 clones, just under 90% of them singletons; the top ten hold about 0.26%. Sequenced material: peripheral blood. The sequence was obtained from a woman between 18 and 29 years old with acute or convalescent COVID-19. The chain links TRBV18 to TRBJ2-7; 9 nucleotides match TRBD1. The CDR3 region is CASSLAGLGTGLEEQYF. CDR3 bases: TGTGCCAGCTCACTCGCCGGACTCGGGACAGGGTTGGAAGAGCAGTACTTC.